Sequencing of this T cell receptor (beta chain) was carried out in a study of CD8 T cells in ankylosing spondylitis. A note on this clonotype: What it binds is unknown.

General observations from the study: Significant enrichment of disease-linked clones was reportedly seen in matched ankylosing spondylitis synovial fluid. Some of the motif variants had earlier been found in reactive arthritis patients' fluid and blood. What appeared characteristic of ankylosing spondylitis blood was a TCR beta motif of eight highly homologous variants.

Scientists made TCR beta libraries using quantitative 5'-RACE with molecular barcodes. TCRdb re-called the 5' RACE reads through MiXCR, storing one row per CDR3 protein. The data contain about 840,000 distinct CDR3 sequences, 10% to 15% of them singletons. The clonotype originates from a male donor with ankylosing spondylitis. The sequenced material came from blood, either unsorted or a sorted T cell fraction (not recorded which).

CDR3 nucleotide sequence: TGTGCCAGCAGCTTCGCGGGGAGCCTCTCTGGAAACACCATATATTTT. It encodes CASSFAGSLSGNTIYF. This chain joins TRBV5-5 and TRBJ1-3, with D hard to call. The CDR3 contains 16 residues. Germline assignment: CDR1 SGHKS and CDR2 YYEKEE (reference sequence). Deletions cut 2 bases from V and 0 bases from J, with 12 bases between.